Below, 9 T cell receptor beta chains from the same sample are listed, as sequenced in a study of blood T cells in healthy people across ages. It was with a sample-barcoded 5' primer and a J-beta primer mix that a second PCR of roughly 7 to 11 cycles was run. TCRdb re-called the 5' RACE reads with MiXCR, one entry per CDR3 protein. The table has about 780,000 distinct CDR3 sequences, about half seen once; the top ten hold less than 20%. Sequencing input: blood. These receptors were taken from an elderly man in good health.

The chain combines TRBV9 with TRBJ2-7; 7 bases match TRBD1. The V gene's germline CDR1 is SGDLS and CDR2 YYNGEE. Trimming took 0 bases from V and 1 from J; bases not matched to a gene: 1. The CDR3 consists of 14 residues. The CDR3, as DNA: TGTGCCAGCAGCGTAGAGGGGGCATCCTACGAGCAGTACTTC. It yields the protein CASSVEGASYEQYF.

Only one count was recorded for this clonotype. V and J are TRBV6-1 and TRBJ2-2, with 8 positions matching TRBD1. Germline CDR1 reads MNHNS; CDR2 reads SASEGT. The V and J ends lost 2 bases and 5 bases, in that order; junction bases with no gene match: 4. The CDR3 runs 15 residues. CDR3 loop: CASSEQGAFTGELFF. CDR3 sequence (DNA): TGTGCCAGCAGTGAACAGGGGGCGTTTACCGGGGAGCTGTTTTTT.

CDR3 in DNA: TGTGCCAGCAGTGAATTGGTACAGGAAGAGACCCAGTACTTC. It codes for CASSELVQEETQYF. The rearrangement uses TRBV2 and TRBJ2-5; perhaps TRBD1 as D (5 bases). CDR3 length: 14 amino acids. CDR1 and CDR2 (germline): SNHLY, FYNNEI. V was clipped by 2 bases and J by 3 bases, with 10 bases between them.

This clonotype came up a few times. V gene TRBV28 combines with J gene TRBJ2-7; D might be TRBD1 or TRBD2, each matching 5 bases. V was clipped by 6 bases and J by 7 bases, with 19 bases between them. The V gene's germline CDR1 is MDHEN and CDR2 SYDVKM. This CDR3 contains 14 residues. CDR3 loop: CASSPGLTNNEQYF. The CDR3 DNA is TGTGCCAGCAGCCCGGGGCTGACTAACAATGAGCAGTACTTC.

The gene calls are TRBV28 and TRBJ1-2; 7 nucleotides match TRBD1. J lost 6 bases, V lost 8 bases, and 6 bases had no gene match. This CDR3 spans 12 amino acids. CDR1 MDHEN and CDR2 SYDVKM come from the germline V gene. The DNA of the CDR3 is TGTGCCAGCGGAGGGACAGTCGATGGCTACACCTTC. As protein: CASGGTVDGYTF.

This clonotype was recorded a few times. The rearrangement links TRBV12-3 or TRBV12-4 to TRBJ2-1; weak D call: TRBD2 (5 bases). Trimming stripped 7 bases from V and 5 bases from J, with 21 bases between. The CDR3 runs to 16 residues. The CDR3 reads CASTLRVGRGNNEQFF. CDR3 DNA: TGTGCCAGCACCCTGAGGGTTGGCAGAGGAAACAATGAGCAGTTCTTC.

This clonotype was recorded many times. The rearrangement uses TRBV5-1 and TRBJ2-1; D gene uncertain. CDR1 is SGHRS, CDR2 YFSETQ, per germline. This CDR3 is built from 13 residues. V shed 3 bases and J shed 9 bases, with 13 bases lying between them. The CDR3 nucleotides read TGCGCCAGCAGCTCTTCGGGTTGGCCTGAGCAGTTCTTC. As protein: CASSSSGWPEQFF.

The CDR3 DNA reads as TGCAGCGTTGAAGTGGGGGCCAACACAGATACGCAGTATTTT. This sequence encodes CSVEVGANTDTQYF. The chain combines TRBV29-1 with TRBJ2-3; a possible D gene is TRBD1 (6 bases). The V end lost 1 base, the J end lost 2 bases, and 10 bases lay between the germline ends. CDR1 is SQVTM and CDR2 is ANQGSEA in the germline V gene. The CDR3 runs to 14 residues.

The chain uses TRBV25-1 and TRBJ2-5; TRBD2 aligns across 11 bases. Per germline, CDR1 MGHDK and CDR2 SYGVNS. With V trimmed by 7 bases and J by 3 bases, 10 bases remained unmatched. This CDR3 spans 16 amino acids. The chain's CDR3 is CASNRGASGRKETQYF. DNA for the CDR3: TGTGCCAGCAACCGTGGGGCTAGCGGGAGGAAAGAGACCCAGTACTTC.